Presented here are 15 T cell receptor beta chains from one specimen sequenced in a study of cytomegalovirus exposure and HLA in healthy donors. Clones were sequenced by immunoSEQ multiplex PCR, and TCRdb holds only the in-frame ones, with some missing. This sample has around 60,000 clones, with 90% to 95% found just once. The material sequenced was PBMCs. These TCRs come from a woman younger than 30 in good health and CMV-seronegative.

This clone was recorded only once. V usage is TRBV5-1 and J usage is TRBJ2-1, with D possibly matching TRBD1 (6 bases). The CDR3 totals 15 residues. Germline V CDR1 and CDR2: SGHRS, YFSETQ. Between the trimmed V and J ends, which lost 1 base and 4 bases, there was a span of 12 bases. The CDR3 DNA sequence: TGCGCCAGCAGCTTGAGCCAGGGGAGTTACAATGAGCAGTTCTTC. This sequence encodes CASSLSQGSYNEQFF. The whole variable domain, remainder taken from reference TRBV5-1 and TRBJ2-1, is KAGVTQTPRYLIKTRGQQVTLSCSPISGHRSVSWYQQTPGQGLQFLFEYFSETQRNKGNFPGRFSGRQFSNSRSEMNVSTLELGDSALYLCASSLSQGSYNEQFFGPGTRLTVL.

Regarding this clone: This same CDR3 is encoded by further DNA sequences in the sample. J is TRBJ2-7 and V is TRBV4-2, with 12 positions matching TRBD2. This CDR3 is 15 amino acids long. J lost 1 base, V lost 3 bases, and 1 base had no gene match. Germline values: CDR1 LGHNA, CDR2 YNFKEQ. Here the CDR3 DNA reads TGTGCCAGCAGCCAGGGACTAGCGGGTTCCTACGAGCAGTACTTC. Its protein product is CASSQGLAGSYEQYF.

V and J are TRBV9 and TRBJ2-3, with TRBD1 as a possible D gene (6 bases). The germline V gene has CDR1 SGDLS and CDR2 YYNGEE. CDR3 length equals 16 residues. V lost 6 bases, J lost 0 bases, and 17 bases lay in between. The CDR3 DNA reads TGTGCCAGCACGAAAAATCAGGGGTCTAGCACAGATACGCAGTATTTT. This encodes CASTKNQGSSTDTQYF.

The chain combines TRBV29-1 with TRBJ1-1; 8 bases line up with TRBD1. The CDR3 length is 14 residues. CDR1 and CDR2 from the germline V gene are SQVTM and ANQGSEA. J lost 3 bases, V lost 4 bases, and 7 bases had no gene match. CDR3 amino acids: CSVAGGLGDTEAFF. The CDR3, as DNA: TGCAGCGTTGCAGGGGGCCTAGGGGACACTGAAGCTTTCTTT.

The rearrangement links TRBV2 to TRBJ2-5; the match to TRBD1 covers 10 bases. The germline V gene encodes CDR1 SNHLY and CDR2 FYNNEI. The CDR3 consists of 14 residues. The trim removed 6 bases at V and 5 bases at J, leaving 6 bases unmatched. The DNA of the CDR3 is TGTGCCAGCAGCGACGGACAGGGGGTGGAGACCCAGTACTTC. Translation: CASSDGQGVETQYF.

V is TRBV6-5 and J is TRBJ2-7; tentatively, D is TRBD2 (6 bases). V shed 5 bases and J shed 2 bases, with 10 bases lying between them. The CDR3 contains 13 residues. The germline gives CDR1 MNHEY, CDR2 SVGAGI. DNA of the CDR3: TGTGCCAGCAGTCCGGGACTTACCTACGAGCAGTACTTC. This sequence encodes CASSPGLTYEQYF.

V usage is TRBV27 and J usage is TRBJ2-5; 11 bases are a match to TRBD2. Germline lookup yields CDR1 MNHEY and CDR2 SMNVEV (reference sequence). The junction had 2 bases not matched to a gene; V was cut back by 8 bases and J by 6 bases. CDR3 length: 12 amino acids. The CDR3 sequence: CASSSGGQTQYF. In DNA form, the CDR3 reads TGTGCCAGCTCTAGCGGGGGGCAGACCCAGTACTTC.

The chain recombines TRBV4-2 with TRBJ2-2; D may be TRBD1 (6 bases). V lost 1 base to trimming and J lost 7 bases, with 10 bases between them. Germline V lookup: CDR1 LGHNA, CDR2 YNFKEQ. There are 14 residues in the CDR3. The CDR3 protein is CASSQATGFGELFF. The DNA of the CDR3 is TGTGCCAGCAGCCAAGCGACAGGTTTCGGGGAGCTGTTTTTT.

The sample holds a few counts of this clone. The rearrangement links TRBV28 to TRBJ2-7; D is uncertain. This CDR3 contains 12 residues. Trimming removed 6 bases from V and 7 bases from J, with 13 bases in between. Germline-derived CDR1 and CDR2 are MDHEN and SYDVKM. The CDR3, as DNA: TGTGCCAGCAGGCCGAACGCGCGGGAGCAGTACTTC. Protein: CASRPNAREQYF.

The chain has TRBV19 and TRBJ1-1, with a tentative D call TRBD1 (6 bases). Trimming removed 1 base from V and 5 bases from J, with 11 bases in between. CDR3 length: 14 amino acids. CDR1 and CDR2 from the germline V gene are LNHDA and SQIVND (reference sequence). CDR3 nucleotides: TGTGCCAGTAGTATAGTAGGGGGTGGTACTGAAGCTTTCTTT. Translation gives CASSIVGGGTEAFF.

The J gene is TRBJ2-3, the V gene TRBV10-2; 11 positions match TRBD2. The CDR3 runs to 13 residues. Germline CDR1 is WSHSY and CDR2 is SAAADI. V shed 9 bases and J 6 bases; nucleotides not matched to a gene: 5. CDR3 DNA: TGCGCCAGTACTAGCGGGAGATTGGATACGCAGTATTTT. As protein: CASTSGRLDTQYF.

The chain employs TRBV29-1 and TRBJ1-1; 7 bases fit TRBD1. The CDR3 has 14 residues. Germline V gene data show CDR1 as SQVTM and CDR2 as ANQGSEA. V shed 3 bases and J 2 bases; nucleotides not matched to a gene: 6. CDR3 in amino acids: CSVDGGQFNTEAFF. In DNA form, the CDR3 reads TGCAGCGTTGATGGGGGACAGTTCAACACTGAAGCTTTCTTT.

This clone was counted once. The V gene is TRBV29-1, the J gene TRBJ1-5, with D possibly matching TRBD1 (5 bases). The CDR3 has 12 residues. Trimming left V 7 bases short and J 7 bases short, with 14 bases between. CDR1 SQVTM and CDR2 ANQGSEA come from the germline V gene. CDR3 in DNA: TGCAGCGCCGGGGGGTTAGGGCAGCCCCAGCATTTT. Translating it yields CSAGGLGQPQHF.

As DNA, the CDR3 is TGTGCCAGCAGTGAAGGTGGTCCTCGGGGGGAGACCCAGTACTTC. Its translation: CASSEGGPRGETQYF. The rearrangement joins TRBV6-1 to TRBJ2-5; weak D call: TRBD2 (6 bases). Trimming cost V 1 base and J 5 bases, with 14 bases left between them. CDR1 is MNHNS and CDR2 is SASEGT in the germline V gene. The CDR3 has 15 amino acids.

The V and J genes are TRBV6-5 and TRBJ2-7, with 10 bases that match TRBD1. V gave up 2 bases and J gave up 2 bases; unmatched junction bases: 3. There are 15 residues in the CDR3. Germline V gene sequence: CDR1 MNHEY, CDR2 SVGAGI. The CDR3 DNA sequence: TGTGCCAGCAGTTACGGCGGGACAGGGGCCTACGAGCAGTACTTC. It yields the protein CASSYGGTGAYEQYF.